Listed here are 18 T cell receptor beta chains from one sample, sequenced in a study of T-cell memory formation after mild COVID-19. TCRdb used MiXCR to reprocess the 5' RACE reads, holding one entry per CDR3 protein. The repertoire includes about 290,000 distinct CDR3 sequences, about a sixth of them detected once, and 22% sits in the top ten. The sample comprised PBMCs or a T cell subset sorted from them (not recorded which). The receptor source for this set is a man between 18 and 29 years old who had mild COVID-19 (a few samples of this study predate the infection). Cell type and time point are not known.

The chain employs TRBV9 and TRBJ1-3; 7 nucleotides match TRBD1. The CDR3 runs 14 residues. Losses at the gene ends were 4 bases for V and 4 bases for J; bases not matched to a gene: 5. Germline values: CDR1 SGDLS, CDR2 YYNGEE. CDR3 in DNA: TGTGCCAGCAGCATACAGGGGAACGGAAACACCATATATTTT. Amino acid sequence: CASSIQGNGNTIYF.

This clonotype was counted ten times or more. The genes are TRBV18 and TRBJ2-5, with D possibly matching TRBD2 (5 bases). The CDR3 is 13 amino acids. Trimming stripped 6 bases from V and 3 bases from J, with 11 bases between. From germline, CDR1 is KGHSH and CDR2 LQKENI. CDR3 residues: CASSRGVEETQYF. The CDR3 DNA sequence: TGTGCCAGCTCCCGGGGAGTTGAAGAGACCCAGTACTTC.

This chain connects TRBV11-3 to TRBJ1-1, with D possibly matching TRBD1 (5 bases). CDR1 and CDR2 from the germline V gene are SGHNT and YENEEA. The V and J ends lost 1 base and 5 bases respectively, with 8 bases between them. CDR3 length: 13 amino acids. In nucleotides, the CDR3 is TGTGCCAGCAGCTTAGCCCGACAGACTGAAGCTTTCTTT. This sequence encodes CASSLARQTEAFF.

This chain connects TRBV27 to TRBJ2-7; D is undetermined. The V end was cut by 11 bases, the J end by 1 base, with 9 bases between. This CDR3 region has 11 residues. Germline V gene lookup returns CDR1 MNHEY and CDR2 SMNVEV (reference sequence). The CDR3 loop is CAAGGSYEQYF. CDR3 bases: TGTGCCGCTGGTGGTTCCTACGAGCAGTACTTC.

This rearrangement joins TRBV16 to TRBJ2-2; TRBD2 is a possible D gene (5 bases). The CDR3 runs to 15 residues. Deletions cut 6 bases from V and 6 bases from J, with 17 bases between. Germline V CDR1 and CDR2: KGHSY, FQNENV. In DNA, the CDR3 is TGTGCCAGCAGTGCAACAACCGGGGTCGCCGGGGAGCTGTTTTTT. It is translated as CASSATTGVAGELFF.

This clonotype has a handful of counts. The V call is TRBV10-3, the J call TRBJ2-1; perhaps TRBD2 as D (6 bases). Trimming removed 9 bases at V and 2 bases at J, with 11 bases between. This CDR3 has 13 amino acids. Germline V CDR1 and CDR2: ENHRY, SYGVKD. The chain's CDR3 is CAMGGGPYNEQFF. The CDR3 coding sequence is TGTGCCATGGGAGGAGGGCCCTACAATGAGCAGTTCTTC.

The sample holds a few counts of this clonotype. The chain is built from TRBV5-5 and TRBJ2-7; D not resolved. Per germline, CDR1 SGHKS and CDR2 YYEKEE (reference sequence). The V gene lost 4 bases and the J gene lost 2 bases, with 10 bases spanning the gap. The CDR3 extends over 13 amino acids. The DNA for the CDR3 is TGTGCCAGCAGCCATGGGCCTCCCTACGAGCAGTACGTC. Translated: CASSHGPPYEQYV.

J is TRBJ2-1 and V is TRBV20-1; 7 nucleotides line up with TRBD1. The CDR3 runs 12 residues. Per germline, CDR1 DFQATT and CDR2 SNEGSKA (reference sequence). V shed 6 bases, J shed 7 bases, and the junction held 6 bases outside the gene matches. As DNA, the CDR3 is TGCAGTGCGGGACAGCGTGATAATGAGCAGTTCTTC. Protein product: CSAGQRDNEQFF.

The rearrangement links TRBV5-1 to TRBJ1-2; D gene ambiguous. Trimming stripped 0 bases from V and 6 bases from J, with 12 bases between. The CDR3 contains 14 residues. Germline assignment: CDR1 SGHRS and CDR2 YFSETQ. CDR3 nucleotide sequence: TGCGCCAGCAGCTTGGCCAGTGGGTTTGATGGCTACACCTTC. Its translation is CASSLASGFDGYTF.

About this clonotype: At one end, the junction sequence differs from germline, possibly due to a read error. The rearrangement links TRBV11-2 to TRBJ2-1; 7 bases align to TRBD1. From germline, CDR1 is SGHAT and CDR2 FQNNGV. The CDR3 runs to 15 residues. The CDR3 bases are TGTGCCAGCAGGTTAGACAGGGTGGTCTACAATGAGCAGTTCTTC. As protein: CASRLDRVVYNEQFF.

This clonotype showed up just a few times. The chain has TRBV11-2 and TRBJ2-7; tentatively, D is TRBD1 (5 bases). Germline V CDR1 and CDR2: SGHAT, FQNNGV. Trimming removed 1 base at V and 3 bases at J, with 19 bases between. The CDR3 covers 17 residues. Here the CDR3 DNA reads TGTGCCAGCAGCTTAGCCTCTTTCAACCGACAGAACTACGAGCAGTACGTC. It encodes CASSLASFNRQNYEQYV.

This clonotype was picked up a small number of times. This sequence joins TRBV5-1 and TRBJ2-2, with D unresolved. Trimming took 0 bases from V and 7 from J, leaving 10 bases between them. CDR1 is SGHRS and CDR2 is YFSETQ in the germline V gene. CDR3 length: 14 amino acids. The CDR3 DNA is TGCGCCAGCAGCTTGGCCCCCCCGCTCGGGGAGCTGTTTTTT. Translating gives CASSLAPPLGELFF.

This clonotype was picked up a small number of times. This chain links TRBV7-9 with TRBJ2-5; D possibly matches TRBD1 or TRBD2 (5 bases each). The germline CDR1 and CDR2 sequences are SEHNR and FQNEAQ (reference sequence). The V gene lost 5 bases and the J gene lost 5 bases, with 21 bases spanning the gap. There are 16 residues in the CDR3. CDR3 sequence: CASSDPRGSVGETQYF. For the CDR3, the DNA is TGTGCCAGCAGCGATCCCCGGGGCTCCGTAGGGGAGACCCAGTACTTC.

The V and J genes are TRBV7-3 and TRBJ1-1; maybe TRBD1 (6 bases). V was clipped by 5 bases and J by 4 bases, with 14 bases between them. CDR3 length equals 14 residues. Per germline, CDR1 SGHTA and CDR2 FQGTGA. CDR3 nucleotide sequence: TGTGCCAGCAGCCCTACCGGGGGCAGCACTGAAGCTTTCTTT. Translation: CASSPTGGSTEAFF.

The rearrangement uses TRBV10-2 and TRBJ2-2; D unclear. The CDR3 has 13 residues. The V end was cut by 3 bases, the J end by 4 bases, with 6 bases between. Germline CDR1 and CDR2: WSHSY and SAAADI. The CDR3 DNA sequence: TGCGCCAGCAGTGATTTCGGCACCGGGGAGCTGTTTTTT. It codes for CASSDFGTGELFF.

In DNA, the CDR3 is TGTGCCAGCAGTTACGAGGGTGCCATCTCTGGGGCCAACGTCCTGACTTTC. Protein: CASSYEGAISGANVLTF. This chain uses TRBV6-5 with TRBJ2-6; TRBD2 might be the D (5 bases). CDR1 and CDR2 from the germline V gene are MNHEY and SVGAGI. V gave up 2 bases and J gave up 0 bases, with 11 bases separating them. CDR3 length: 17 amino acids.

The chain couples TRBV7-2 to TRBJ1-6, with 7 bases that match TRBD1. CDR3 length: 16 residues. Trimming took 5 bases from V and 14 from J; bases not matched to a gene: 18. Germline V gene data show CDR1 as SGHTA and CDR2 as FQGNSA. The chain's CDR3 is CASSRRQGRAVGALHF. The CDR3 DNA reads TGTGCCAGCAGCCGGAGACAGGGTAGGGCGGTCGGGGCCCTCCACTTT.

This chain connects TRBV12-3 or TRBV12-4 to TRBJ1-1, with D possibly being TRBD1 (5 bases). Trimming shortened V by 2 bases and J by 4 bases, and 11 bases separated the two germline ends. The CDR3 is made up of 14 amino acids. The CDR3 reads CASSLQRQGTEAFF. DNA for the CDR3: TGTGCCAGCAGTTTACAAAGGCAGGGCACTGAAGCTTTCTTT.